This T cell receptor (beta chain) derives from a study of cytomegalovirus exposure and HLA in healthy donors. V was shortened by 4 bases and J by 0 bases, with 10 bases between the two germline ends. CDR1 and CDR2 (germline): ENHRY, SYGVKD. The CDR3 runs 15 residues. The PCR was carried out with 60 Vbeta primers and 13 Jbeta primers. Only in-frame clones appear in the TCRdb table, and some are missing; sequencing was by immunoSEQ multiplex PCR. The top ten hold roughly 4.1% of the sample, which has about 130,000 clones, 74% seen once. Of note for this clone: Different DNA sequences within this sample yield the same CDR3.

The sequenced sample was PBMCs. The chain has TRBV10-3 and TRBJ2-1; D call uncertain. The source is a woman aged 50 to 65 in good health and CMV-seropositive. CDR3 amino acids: CAISAQASSYNEQFF. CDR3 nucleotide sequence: TGTGCCATCAGTGCTCAGGCGAGCTCCTACAATGAGCAGTTCTTC.